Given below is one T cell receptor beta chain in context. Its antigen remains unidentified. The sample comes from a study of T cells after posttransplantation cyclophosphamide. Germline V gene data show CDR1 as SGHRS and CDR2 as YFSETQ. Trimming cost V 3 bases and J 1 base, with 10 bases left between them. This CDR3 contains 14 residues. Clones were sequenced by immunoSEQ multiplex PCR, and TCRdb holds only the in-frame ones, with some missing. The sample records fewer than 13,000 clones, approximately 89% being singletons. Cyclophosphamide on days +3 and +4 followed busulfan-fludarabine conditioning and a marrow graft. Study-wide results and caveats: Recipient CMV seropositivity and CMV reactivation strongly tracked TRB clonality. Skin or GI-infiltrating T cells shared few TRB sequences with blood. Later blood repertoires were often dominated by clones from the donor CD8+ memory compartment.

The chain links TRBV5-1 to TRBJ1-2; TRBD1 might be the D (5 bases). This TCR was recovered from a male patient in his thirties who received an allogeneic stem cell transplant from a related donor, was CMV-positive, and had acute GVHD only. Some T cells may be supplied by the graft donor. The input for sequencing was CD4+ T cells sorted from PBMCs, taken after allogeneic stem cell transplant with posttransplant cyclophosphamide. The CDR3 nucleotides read TGCGCCAGCAGCTCGGAGGGGCGTAACTATGGCTACACCTTC. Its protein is CASSSEGRNYGYTF.